The 14 T cell receptor beta chains below all came from one sample that was sequenced in a study of T cell repertoires in cytomegalovirus infection. TCRdb reprocessed the reads with MiXCR, giving one entry per CDR3 protein. The sample carries approximately 150,000 distinct CDR3 sequences, about a sixth recorded once. Sequences were obtained from CD8+ T cells from PBMCs. Receptors were obtained from a human donor in good health (CMV status not recorded). Some clones in this sample may be carry-over from other donors' samples.

The rearrangement uses TRBV7-9 and TRBJ2-5; TRBD1 matches at 10 bases. This CDR3 has 14 amino acids. Germline CDR1 and CDR2: SEHNR and FQNEAQ (reference sequence). With 5 bases clipped from V and 4 bases from J, the junction kept 4 bases outside the gene matches. CDR3 sequence reads: CASSTWTGGETQYF. For the CDR3, the DNA is TGTGCCAGCAGCACCTGGACAGGGGGAGAGACCCAGTACTTC.

This clonotype was observed many times. The V call is TRBV4-1, the J call TRBJ2-7; D may be TRBD2 (5 bases). CDR1 is MGHRA and CDR2 is YSYEKL in the germline V gene. The germline V and J ends were trimmed by 4 bases and 7 bases, with 23 bases remaining between them. The CDR3 loop spans 16 amino acids. The CDR3 nucleotides are TGCGCCAGCAGCCTCCAACTACCGGGGTATCTAGGGGAGCAGTACTTC. Translated, it gives CASSLQLPGYLGEQYF.

V and J are TRBV6-2 or TRBV6-3 and TRBJ2-7; D call uncertain. There are 13 residues in the CDR3. Germline assignment: CDR1 MNHEY and CDR2 SVGEGT. Trimming shortened V by 0 bases and J by 3 bases, and 6 bases separated the two germline ends. The CDR3 DNA is TGTGCCAGCAGTTACTCGACCATCTACGAGCAGTACTTC. It codes for CASSYSTIYEQYF.

The rearrangement uses TRBV20-1 and TRBJ1-5; weak D call: TRBD1 (5 bases). The CDR3 spans 12 residues. V was pared by 3 bases and J by 7 bases, with 10 bases between. CDR1 and CDR2 (germline): DFQATT, SNEGSKA (reference sequence). Written as DNA, the CDR3 is TGCAGTGCTAGTAAGGGGAACCAGCCCCAGCATTTT. Amino acids: CSASKGNQPQHF.

This chain links TRBV15 with TRBJ2-2; 9 bases line up with TRBD2. The CDR3 has 15 residues. Germline CDR1 LNHNV, CDR2 YYDKDF (reference sequence). V lost 5 bases to trimming and J lost 6 bases; unmatched junction nucleotides: 7. The CDR3 region is CATSAAGTSPGELFF. In DNA form, the CDR3 reads TGTGCCACCAGCGCGGCCGGGACTAGCCCCGGGGAGCTGTTTTTT.

The rearrangement uses TRBV28 and TRBJ2-7; the D gene is possibly TRBD2 (6 bases). CDR1 and CDR2 (germline): MDHEN, SYDVKM. V lost 3 bases to trimming and J lost 5 bases, with 14 bases between them. The CDR3 is made up of 14 amino acids. The CDR3 coding sequence is TGTGCCAGCAGTTTTAGACACCGGAGGGACGAGCAGTACTTC. Its protein product is CASSFRHRRDEQYF.

The gene calls are TRBV23-1 and TRBJ1-2, with a tentative D call TRBD1 (6 bases). TRBV23-1 is given ORF status, its function remaining uncertain. This CDR3 is 17 amino acids long. Trimming cost V 3 bases and J 4 bases, with 21 bases left between them. The CDR3: CASSHSLPGQGAYGYTF. The CDR3 nucleotides are TGCGCCAGCAGTCATTCCCTTCCGGGACAAGGGGCCTATGGCTACACCTTC.

In its sample, this clonotype was seen a few times. The chain combines TRBV6-5 with TRBJ2-7, with D perhaps matching TRBD2 (6 bases). V was trimmed by 1 base and J by 7 bases, leaving 14 bases between them. This CDR3 has 14 amino acids. Germline V gene data show CDR1 as MNHEY and CDR2 as SVGAGI. The DNA for the CDR3 is TGTGCCAGCAGTTACTTGGGGGGAGTACGGGAGCAGTACTTC. This gives the protein CASSYLGGVREQYF.

This clonotype was seen a handful of times. The genes are TRBV7-6 and TRBJ1-1; tentative D call: TRBD1 (6 bases). From germline, CDR1 is SGHVS and CDR2 FNYEAQ. Between the trimmed V and J ends, which lost 2 bases and 4 bases, there was a span of 17 bases. The length of the CDR3 is 16 residues. The CDR3 nucleotides read TGTGCCAGCAGCTTAAGGCAGGGGATCGAGGGCACTGAAGCTTTCTTT. This sequence encodes CASSLRQGIEGTEAFF.

This clonotype came up a few times. This chain links TRBV7-9 with TRBJ2-1; 9 bases agree with TRBD1. Per germline, CDR1 SEHNR and CDR2 FQNEAQ (reference sequence). The CDR3 is made up of 15 amino acids. J gave up 4 bases and V 3 bases, and 4 bases lay outside the gene matches. The CDR3 loop is CASSFRTGEYNEQFF. The CDR3 DNA reads as TGTGCCAGCAGCTTTAGGACAGGGGAATACAATGAGCAGTTCTTC.

This clonotype showed up just a few times. The chain uses TRBV28 and TRBJ1-1, with D maybe TRBD1 (5 bases). Germline assignment: CDR1 MDHEN and CDR2 SYDVKM. V was cut by 11 bases and J by 1 base, with 17 bases left in between. The CDR3 runs to 14 residues. CDR3 nucleotides: TGTGCCCACCGGGGGGACTCGGCGAACACTGAAGCTTTCTTT. This encodes CAHRGDSANTEAFF.

The chain carries TRBV28 and TRBJ2-3; 7 positions match TRBD2. Germline loops: CDR1 MDHEN, CDR2 SYDVKM. V shed 10 bases, J shed 2 bases, and the junction held 9 bases outside the gene matches. There are 14 residues in the CDR3. CDR3 sequence (DNA): TGTGCCACCACTGAGCGGGACTACACAGATACGCAGTATTTT. Translating gives CATTERDYTDTQYF.

This clonotype was seen a few times. In DNA form, the CDR3 reads TGTGCCAGCAGTTACCTACCGGACAGCCCCCAGGCTGAAGCTTTCTTT. It codes for CASSYLPDSPQAEAFF. The chain has TRBV6-5 and TRBJ1-1; TRBD1 is a possible D gene (6 bases). V lost 2 bases, J lost 6 bases, and 19 bases lay in between. CDR1 and CDR2 from the germline V gene are MNHEY and SVGAGI. This CDR3 is 16 amino acids long.

This clonotype occurred many times. The V gene is TRBV7-9, the J gene TRBJ1-5; no definite D call. CDR1 and CDR2 (germline): SEHNR, FQNEAQ (reference sequence). Trimming left V 1 base short and J 4 bases short, with 2 bases between. The CDR3 runs 12 residues. CDR3 in amino acids: CASSLENQPQHF. Written as DNA, the CDR3 is TGTGCCAGCAGCTTAGAGAATCAGCCCCAGCATTTT.